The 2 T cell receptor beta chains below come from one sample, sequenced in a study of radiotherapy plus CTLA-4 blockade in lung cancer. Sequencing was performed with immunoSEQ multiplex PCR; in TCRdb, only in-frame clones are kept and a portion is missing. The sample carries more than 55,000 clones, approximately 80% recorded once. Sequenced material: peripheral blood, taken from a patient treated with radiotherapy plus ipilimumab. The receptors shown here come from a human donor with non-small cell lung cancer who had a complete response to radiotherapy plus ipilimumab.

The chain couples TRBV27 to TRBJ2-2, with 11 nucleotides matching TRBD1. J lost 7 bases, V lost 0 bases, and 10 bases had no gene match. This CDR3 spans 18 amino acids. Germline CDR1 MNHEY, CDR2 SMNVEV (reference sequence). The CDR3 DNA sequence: TGTGCCAGCAGTTTATCCTACCTAGGACAGGGGGCGGGCGGGGAGCTGTTTTTT. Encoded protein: CASSLSYLGQGAGGELFF.

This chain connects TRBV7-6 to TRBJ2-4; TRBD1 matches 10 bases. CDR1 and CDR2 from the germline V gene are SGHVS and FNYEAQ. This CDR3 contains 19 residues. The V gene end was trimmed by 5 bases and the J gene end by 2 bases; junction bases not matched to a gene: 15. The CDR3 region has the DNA TGTGCCAGCAGCAGCCGGGACAGGGGAGCCCAGGGGACCAAAAACATTCAGTACTTC. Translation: CASSSRDRGAQGTKNIQYF.